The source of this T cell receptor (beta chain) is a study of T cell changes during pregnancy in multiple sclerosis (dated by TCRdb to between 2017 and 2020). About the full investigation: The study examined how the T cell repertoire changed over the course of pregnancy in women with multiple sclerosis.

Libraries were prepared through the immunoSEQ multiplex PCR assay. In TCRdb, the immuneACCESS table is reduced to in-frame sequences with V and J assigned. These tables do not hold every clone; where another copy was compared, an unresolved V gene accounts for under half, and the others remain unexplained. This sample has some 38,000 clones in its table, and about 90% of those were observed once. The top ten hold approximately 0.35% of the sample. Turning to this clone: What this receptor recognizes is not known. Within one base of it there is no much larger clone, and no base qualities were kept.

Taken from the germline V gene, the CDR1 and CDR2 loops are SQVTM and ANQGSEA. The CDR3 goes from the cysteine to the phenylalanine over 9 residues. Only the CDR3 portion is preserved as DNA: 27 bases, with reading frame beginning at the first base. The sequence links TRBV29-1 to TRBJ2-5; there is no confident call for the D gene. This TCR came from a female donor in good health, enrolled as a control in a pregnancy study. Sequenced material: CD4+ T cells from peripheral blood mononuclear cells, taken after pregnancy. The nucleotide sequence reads TGCACTCCCGAAGAGACCCAGTACTTC. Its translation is CTPEETQYF.